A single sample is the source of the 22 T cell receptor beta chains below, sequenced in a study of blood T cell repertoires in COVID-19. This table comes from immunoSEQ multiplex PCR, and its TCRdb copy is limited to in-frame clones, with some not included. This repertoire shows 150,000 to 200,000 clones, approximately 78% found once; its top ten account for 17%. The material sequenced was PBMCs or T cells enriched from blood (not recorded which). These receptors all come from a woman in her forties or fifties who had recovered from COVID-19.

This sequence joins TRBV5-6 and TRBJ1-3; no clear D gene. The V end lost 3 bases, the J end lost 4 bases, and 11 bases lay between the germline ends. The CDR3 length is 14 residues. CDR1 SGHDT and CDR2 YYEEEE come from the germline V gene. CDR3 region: CASSSRTSGNTIYF. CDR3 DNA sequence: TGTGCCAGCAGCTCGAGAACGAGCGGAAACACCATATATTTT.

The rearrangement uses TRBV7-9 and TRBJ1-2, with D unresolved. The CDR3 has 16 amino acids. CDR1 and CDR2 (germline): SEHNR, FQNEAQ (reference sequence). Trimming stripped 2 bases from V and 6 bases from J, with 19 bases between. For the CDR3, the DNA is TGTGCCAGCAGCTTATCCATCCGGGGATCGACGGATGGCTACACCTTC. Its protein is CASSLSIRGSTDGYTF.

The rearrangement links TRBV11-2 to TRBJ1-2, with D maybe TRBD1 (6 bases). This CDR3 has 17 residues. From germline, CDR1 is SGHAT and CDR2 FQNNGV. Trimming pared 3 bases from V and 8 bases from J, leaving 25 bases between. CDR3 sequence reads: CASSFGRGQSASMGYTF. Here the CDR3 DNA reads TGTGCCAGCAGCTTTGGGAGAGGACAGAGCGCGTCTATGGGCTACACCTTC. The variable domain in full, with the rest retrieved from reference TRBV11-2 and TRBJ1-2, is EAGVAQSPRYKIIEKRQSVAFWCNPISGHATLYWYQQILGQGPKLLIQFQNNGVVDDSQLPKDRFSAERLKGVDSTLKIQPAKLEDSAVYLCASSFGRGQSASMGYTFGSGTRLTVV.

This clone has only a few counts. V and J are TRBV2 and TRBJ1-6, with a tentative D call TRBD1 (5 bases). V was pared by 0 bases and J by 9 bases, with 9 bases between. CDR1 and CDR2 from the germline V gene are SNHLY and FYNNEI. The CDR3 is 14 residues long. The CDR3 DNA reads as TGTGCCAGCAGTGAAGCGGGGGGAAGTTCACCCCTCCACTTT. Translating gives CASSEAGGSSPLHF.

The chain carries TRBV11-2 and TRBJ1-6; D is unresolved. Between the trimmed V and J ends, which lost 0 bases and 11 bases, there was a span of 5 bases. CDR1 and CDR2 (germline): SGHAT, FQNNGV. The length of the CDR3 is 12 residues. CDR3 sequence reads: CASSLEATPLHF. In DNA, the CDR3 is TGTGCCAGCAGCTTAGAAGCGACACCCCTCCACTTT.

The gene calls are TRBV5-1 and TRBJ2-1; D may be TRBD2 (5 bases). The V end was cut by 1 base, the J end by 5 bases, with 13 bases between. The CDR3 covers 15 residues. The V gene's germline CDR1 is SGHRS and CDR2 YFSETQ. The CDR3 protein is CASSLPDYTNNEQFF. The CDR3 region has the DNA TGCGCCAGCAGCTTGCCTGACTATACGAACAATGAGCAGTTCTTC.

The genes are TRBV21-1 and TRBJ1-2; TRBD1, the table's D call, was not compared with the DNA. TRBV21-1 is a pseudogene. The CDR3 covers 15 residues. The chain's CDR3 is CASRHGQGRGYGYTF. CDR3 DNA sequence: TGTGCCAGCAGGCACGGACAGGGGAGGGGTTATGGCTACACCTTC.

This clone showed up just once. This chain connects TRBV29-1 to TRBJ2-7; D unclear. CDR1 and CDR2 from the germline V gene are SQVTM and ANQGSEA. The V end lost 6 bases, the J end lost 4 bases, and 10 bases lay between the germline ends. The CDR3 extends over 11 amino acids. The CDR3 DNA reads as TGCAGCGTCACAAACCTTTACGAGCAGTACTTC. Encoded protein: CSVTNLYEQYF.

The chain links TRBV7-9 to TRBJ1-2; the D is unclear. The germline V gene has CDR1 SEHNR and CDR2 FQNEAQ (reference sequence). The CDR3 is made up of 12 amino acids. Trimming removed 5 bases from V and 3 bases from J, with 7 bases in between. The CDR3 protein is CASSATDYGYTF. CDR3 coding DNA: TGTGCCAGCAGCGCCACAGACTATGGCTACACCTTC. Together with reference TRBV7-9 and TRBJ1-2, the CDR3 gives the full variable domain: DTGVSQNPRHKITKRGQNVTFRCDPISEHNRLYWYRQTLGQGPEFLTYFQNEAQLEKSRLLSDRFSAERPKGSFSTLEIQRTEQGDSAMYLCASSATDYGYTFGSGTRLTVV.

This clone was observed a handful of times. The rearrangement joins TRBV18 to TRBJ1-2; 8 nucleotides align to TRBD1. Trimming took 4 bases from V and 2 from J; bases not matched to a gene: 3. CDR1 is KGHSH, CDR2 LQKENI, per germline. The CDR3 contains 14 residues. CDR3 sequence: CASSRQGLNYGYTF. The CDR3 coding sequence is TGTGCCAGCTCACGACAGGGGCTAAACTATGGCTACACCTTC. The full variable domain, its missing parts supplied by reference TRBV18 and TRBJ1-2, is NAGVMQNPRHLVRRRGQEARLRCSPMKGHSHVYWYRQLPEEGLKFMVYLQKENIIDESGMPKERFSAEFPKEGPSILRIQQVVRGDSAAYFCASSRQGLNYGYTFGSGTRLTVV.

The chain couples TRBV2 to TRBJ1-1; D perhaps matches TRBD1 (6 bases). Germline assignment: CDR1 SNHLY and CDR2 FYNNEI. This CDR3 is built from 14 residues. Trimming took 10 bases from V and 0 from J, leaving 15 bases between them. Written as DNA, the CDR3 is TGTGCCATTCTAGGGGGATTCGTGAACACTGAAGCTTTCTTT. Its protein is CAILGGFVNTEAFF.

For the CDR3, the DNA is TGTGCCAGCAGTCGAGCGGGAGATCGGGATGAGCAGTTCTTC. Protein product: CASSRAGDRDEQFF. This rearrangement joins TRBV28 to TRBJ2-1, with 8 bases aligning to TRBD2. This CDR3 has 14 residues. CDR1 is MDHEN and CDR2 is SYDVKM in the germline V gene. V gave up 5 bases and J gave up 8 bases; unmatched junction bases: 8.

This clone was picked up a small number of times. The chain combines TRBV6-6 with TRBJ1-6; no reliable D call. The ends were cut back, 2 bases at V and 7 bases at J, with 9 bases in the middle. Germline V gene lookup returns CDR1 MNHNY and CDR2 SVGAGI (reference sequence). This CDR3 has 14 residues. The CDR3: CASSYPEQNSPLHF. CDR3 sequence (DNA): TGTGCCAGCAGTTACCCAGAACAGAATTCACCCCTCCACTTT.

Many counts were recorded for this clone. The chain's CDR3 is CASREDRRQHTF. The CDR3 bases are TGTGCCAGCAGGGAGGACAGGCGGCAACACACCTTC. The V and J genes are TRBV2 and TRBJ1-2, with 7 bases matching TRBD1. CDR1 is SNHLY and CDR2 is FYNNEI in the germline V gene. CDR3 size: 12 residues. The V and J ends lost 6 bases and 12 bases, in that order; junction bases with no gene match: 10.

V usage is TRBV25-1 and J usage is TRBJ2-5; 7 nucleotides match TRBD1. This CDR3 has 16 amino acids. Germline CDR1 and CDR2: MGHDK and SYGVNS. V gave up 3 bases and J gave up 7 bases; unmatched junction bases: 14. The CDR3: CASSDSRQGGRGTQYF. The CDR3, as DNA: TGTGCCAGCAGTGATTCTCGACAGGGTGGGAGAGGGACCCAGTACTTC. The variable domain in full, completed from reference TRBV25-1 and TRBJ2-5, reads EADIYQTPRYLVIGTGKKITLECSQTMGHDKMYWYQQDPGMELHLIHYSYGVNSTEKGDLSSESTVSRIRTEHFPLTLESARPSHTSQYLCASSDSRQGGRGTQYFGPGTRLLVL.

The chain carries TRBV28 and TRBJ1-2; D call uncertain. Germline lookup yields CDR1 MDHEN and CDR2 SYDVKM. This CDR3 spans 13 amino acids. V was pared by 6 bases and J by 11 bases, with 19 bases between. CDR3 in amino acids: CASRPPSLAEYTF. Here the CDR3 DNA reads TGTGCCAGCAGGCCCCCCTCCTTAGCCGAATACACCTTC.

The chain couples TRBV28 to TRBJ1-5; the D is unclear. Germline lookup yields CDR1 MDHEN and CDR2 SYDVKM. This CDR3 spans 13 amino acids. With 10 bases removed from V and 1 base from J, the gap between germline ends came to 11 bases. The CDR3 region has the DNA TGTGCCATCCCGGGTGGGAGCAATCAGCCCCAGCATTTT. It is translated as CAIPGGSNQPQHF.

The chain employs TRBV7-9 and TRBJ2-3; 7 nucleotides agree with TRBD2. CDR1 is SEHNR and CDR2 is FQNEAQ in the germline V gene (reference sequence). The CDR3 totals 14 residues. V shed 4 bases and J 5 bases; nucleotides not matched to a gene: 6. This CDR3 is CASSSGGKGDTQYF. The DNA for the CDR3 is TGTGCCAGCAGCTCCGGGGGGAAGGGAGATACGCAGTATTTT.

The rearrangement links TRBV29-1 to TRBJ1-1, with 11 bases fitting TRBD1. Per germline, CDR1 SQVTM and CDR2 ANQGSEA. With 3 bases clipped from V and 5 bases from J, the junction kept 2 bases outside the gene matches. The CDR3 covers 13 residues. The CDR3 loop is CSVERDRGTEAFF. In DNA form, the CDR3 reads TGCAGCGTTGAGCGGGACAGGGGGACTGAAGCTTTCTTT. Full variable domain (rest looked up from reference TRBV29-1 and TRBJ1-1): SAVISQKPSRDICQRGTSLTIQCQVDSQVTMMFWYRQQPGQSLTLIATANQGSEATYESGFVIDKFPISRPNLTFSTLTVSNMSPEDSSIYLCSVERDRGTEAFFGQGTRLTVV.

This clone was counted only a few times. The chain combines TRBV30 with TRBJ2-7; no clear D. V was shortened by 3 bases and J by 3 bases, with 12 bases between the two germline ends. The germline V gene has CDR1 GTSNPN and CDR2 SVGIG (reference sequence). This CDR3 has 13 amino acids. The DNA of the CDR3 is TGTGCCTGGAGGGGCTACAGTAACTACGAGCAGTACTTC. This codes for CAWRGYSNYEQYF.

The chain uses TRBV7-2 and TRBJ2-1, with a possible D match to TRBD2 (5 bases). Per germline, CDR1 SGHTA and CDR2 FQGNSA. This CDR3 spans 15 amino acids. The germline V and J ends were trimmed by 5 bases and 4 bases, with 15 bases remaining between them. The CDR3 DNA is TGTGCCAGCAGCCCCAGAGGCGGGCAGTACAATGAGCAGTTCTTC. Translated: CASSPRGGQYNEQFF.

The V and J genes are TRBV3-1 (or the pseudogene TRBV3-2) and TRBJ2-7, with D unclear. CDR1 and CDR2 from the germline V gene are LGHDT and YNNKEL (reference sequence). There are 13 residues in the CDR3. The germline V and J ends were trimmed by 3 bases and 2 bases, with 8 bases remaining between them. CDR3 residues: CASSQWLAYEQYF. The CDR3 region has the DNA TGTGCCAGCAGCCAGTGGCTAGCCTACGAGCAGTACTTC.